The clone carrying this TCR beta chain was detected only a few times. V gave up 2 bases and J gave up 5 bases, with 15 bases separating them. The CDR3 contains 16 residues. Germline V gene lookup returns CDR1 KGHDR and CDR2 SFDVKD. The sample comes from a study of T-cell reconstitution after alpha-beta-depleted transplantation in children. Preparation of the TCRbeta library involved a method that used unique molecular identifiers. Each CDR3 protein is one row after TCRdb ran MiXCR on the PCR reads. Of about 500,000 distinct CDR3 sequences in the sample, over 25% were seen once. The specimen comprised PBMCs from the stem cell graft donor, sampled from the stem cell graft. V usage is TRBV24-1 and J usage is TRBJ1-5; D ambiguous. This TCR was recovered from a human donor who donated a stem cell graft to a child with aplastic anemia. CDR3 amino acids: CATSDSTAGAYQPQHF. The DNA for the CDR3 is TGTGCCACCAGTGATTCGACCGCCGGAGCTTATCAGCCCCAGCATTTT.